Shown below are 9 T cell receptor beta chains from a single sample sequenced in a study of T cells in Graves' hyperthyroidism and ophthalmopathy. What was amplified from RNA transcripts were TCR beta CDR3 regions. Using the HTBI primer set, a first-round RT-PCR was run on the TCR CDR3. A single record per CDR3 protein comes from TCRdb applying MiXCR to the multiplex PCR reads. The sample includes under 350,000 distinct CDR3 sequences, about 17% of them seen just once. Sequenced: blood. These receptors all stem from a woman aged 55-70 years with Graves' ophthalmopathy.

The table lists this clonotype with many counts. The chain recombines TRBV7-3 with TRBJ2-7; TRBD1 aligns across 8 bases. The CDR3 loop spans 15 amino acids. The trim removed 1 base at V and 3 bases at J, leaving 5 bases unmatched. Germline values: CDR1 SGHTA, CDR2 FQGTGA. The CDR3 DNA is TGTGCCAGCAGCTTAAAGGGGACAGGTGGCTACGAGCAGTACTTC. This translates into CASSLKGTGGYEQYF.

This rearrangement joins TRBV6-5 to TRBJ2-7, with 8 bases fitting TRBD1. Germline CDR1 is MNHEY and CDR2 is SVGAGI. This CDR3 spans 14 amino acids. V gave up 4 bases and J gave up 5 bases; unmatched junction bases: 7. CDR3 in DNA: TGTGCCAGCAGTTCCTGGACAGGGTTCCACGAGCAGTACTTC. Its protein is CASSSWTGFHEQYF.

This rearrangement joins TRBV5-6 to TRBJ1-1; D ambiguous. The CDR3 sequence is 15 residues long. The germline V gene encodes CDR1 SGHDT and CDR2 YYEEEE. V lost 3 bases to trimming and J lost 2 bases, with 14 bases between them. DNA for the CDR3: TGTGCCAGCAGCTCCAGAAGGCGAACAAACACTGAAGCTTTCTTT. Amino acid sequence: CASSSRRRTNTEAFF.

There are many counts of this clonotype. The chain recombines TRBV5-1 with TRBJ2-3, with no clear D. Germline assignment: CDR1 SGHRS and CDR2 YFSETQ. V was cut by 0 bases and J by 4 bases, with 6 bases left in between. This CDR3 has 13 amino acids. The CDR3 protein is CASSLATADTQYF. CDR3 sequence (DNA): TGCGCCAGCAGCTTGGCGACCGCAGATACGCAGTATTTT.

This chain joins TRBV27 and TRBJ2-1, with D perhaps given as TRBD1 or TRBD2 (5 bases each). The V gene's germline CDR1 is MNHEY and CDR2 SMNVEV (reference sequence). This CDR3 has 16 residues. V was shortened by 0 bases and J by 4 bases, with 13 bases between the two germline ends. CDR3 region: CASSLSFGDGYNEQFF. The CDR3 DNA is TGTGCCAGCAGTTTATCATTCGGGGACGGTTACAATGAGCAGTTCTTC.

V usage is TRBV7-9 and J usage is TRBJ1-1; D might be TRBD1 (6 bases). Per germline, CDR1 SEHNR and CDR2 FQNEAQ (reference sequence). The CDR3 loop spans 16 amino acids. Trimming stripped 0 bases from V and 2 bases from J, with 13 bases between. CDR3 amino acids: CASSLAGQSFNTEAFF. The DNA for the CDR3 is TGTGCCAGCAGCTTAGCTGGACAGAGCTTTAACACTGAAGCTTTCTTT.

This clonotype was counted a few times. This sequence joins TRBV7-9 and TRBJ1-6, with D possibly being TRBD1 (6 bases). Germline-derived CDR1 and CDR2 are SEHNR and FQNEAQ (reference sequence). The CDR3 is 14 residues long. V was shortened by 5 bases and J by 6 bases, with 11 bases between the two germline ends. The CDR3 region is CASSQDRINSPLHF. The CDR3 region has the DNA TGTGCCAGCAGCCAAGACAGGATTAATTCACCCCTCCACTTT.

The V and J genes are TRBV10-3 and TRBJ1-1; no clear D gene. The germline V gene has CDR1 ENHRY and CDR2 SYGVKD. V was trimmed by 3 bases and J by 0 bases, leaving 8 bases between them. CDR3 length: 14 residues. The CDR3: CAISDGQLNTEAFF. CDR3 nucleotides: TGTGCCATCAGTGATGGGCAGCTGAACACTGAAGCTTTCTTT.

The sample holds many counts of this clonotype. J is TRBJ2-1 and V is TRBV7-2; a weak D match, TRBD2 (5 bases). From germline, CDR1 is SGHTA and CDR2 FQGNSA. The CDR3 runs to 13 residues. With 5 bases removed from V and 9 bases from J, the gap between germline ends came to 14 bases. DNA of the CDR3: TGTGCCAGCAGCCGGAGGCCCGAGGTTGAGCAGTTCTTC. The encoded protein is CASSRRPEVEQFF. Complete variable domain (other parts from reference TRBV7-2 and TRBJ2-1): GAGVSQSPSNKVTEKGKDVELRCDPISGHTALYWYRQSLGQGLEFLIYFQGNSAPDKSGLPSDRFSAERTGGSVSTLTIQRTQQEDSAVYLCASSRRPEVEQFFGPGTRLTVL.